These 13 T cell receptor beta chains share one sample of origin, sequenced in a study of cytomegalovirus exposure and HLA in healthy donors. PCR employed 60 Vbeta and 13 Jbeta primers. Method: immunoSEQ multiplex PCR; TCRdb's copy keeps in-frame clones and lacks some. The data show some 160,000 clones, more than 60% seen once. Sequencing was done on a sample of PBMCs. Source of these receptors: a woman in her thirties in good health and CMV-seronegative.

The CDR3 protein is CASSATGSNQPQHF. The CDR3 DNA follows: TGTGCCAGTAGTGCCACAGGGAGCAATCAGCCCCAGCATTTT. The V and J genes are TRBV19 and TRBJ1-5; D may be TRBD1 (6 bases). Looked up from germline, CDR1 is LNHDA and CDR2 is SQIVND (reference sequence). The ends were cut back, 5 bases at V and 1 base at J, with 9 bases in the middle. The length of the CDR3 is 14 residues.

The J gene is TRBJ1-2, the V gene TRBV27; D is unclear. V was trimmed by 5 bases and J by 8 bases, leaving 30 bases between them. The CDR3 runs to 18 residues. CDR1 and CDR2 from the germline V gene are MNHEY and SMNVEV (reference sequence). CDR3 bases: TGTGCCAGCAGTGAGCGGGCGGGGAGGCCCGGGCAAAGTCGGGGCTACACCTTC. Translation gives CASSERAGRPGQSRGYTF.

The rearrangement uses TRBV4-1 and TRBJ2-7; D is possibly TRBD1 (5 bases). V was shortened by 0 bases and J by 1 base, with 10 bases between the two germline ends. The CDR3 has 15 residues. Germline lookup yields CDR1 MGHRA and CDR2 YSYEKL. CDR3 DNA sequence: TGCGCCAGCAGCCAAGATTTCAGGGATTCCTACGAGCAGTACTTC. Amino acid sequence: CASSQDFRDSYEQYF.

This clone was seen more than once but under ten times. V is TRBV27 and J is TRBJ2-3; 9 nucleotides align to TRBD2. The CDR3 is made up of 16 amino acids. Germline CDR1 reads MNHEY; CDR2 reads SMNVEV (reference sequence). Trimming cost V 5 bases and J 0 bases; bases outside gene matches: 6. The CDR3 reads CASSVSGGYSTDTQYF. The DNA for the CDR3 is TGTGCCAGCAGTGTTAGCGGGGGCTATAGCACAGATACGCAGTATTTT.

This chain uses TRBV29-1 with TRBJ2-7; TRBD2 might be the D (5 bases). CDR3 length equals 13 residues. CDR1 is SQVTM, CDR2 ANQGSEA, per germline. Between the trimmed V and J ends, which lost 4 bases and 1 base, there was a span of 11 bases. CDR3 sequence: CSVVVGSSYEQYF. The CDR3 DNA sequence: TGCAGCGTTGTAGTAGGGAGTTCCTACGAGCAGTACTTC.

This clone showed up just a few times. The chain employs TRBV13 and TRBJ2-1; 10 positions agree with TRBD2. The CDR3 is 15 amino acids. CDR1 is PRHDT, CDR2 FYEKMQ, per germline (reference sequence). With 5 bases clipped from V and 6 bases from J, the junction kept 7 bases outside the gene matches. CDR3 in DNA: TGTGCCAGCAGCCCTCTAGCGGGGGAGACCAATGAGCAGTTCTTC. It translates to CASSPLAGETNEQFF.

This clone was counted a few times. This chain joins TRBV5-1 and TRBJ2-5; 12 bases are a match to TRBD2. Germline CDR1 is SGHRS and CDR2 is YFSETQ. V was pared by 1 base and J by 5 bases, with 0 bases of the junction left unmatched. The CDR3 contains 14 residues. In DNA, the CDR3 is TGCGCCAGCAGCTTGACTAGCGGGGGGGAGACCCAGTACTTC. Its translation is CASSLTSGGETQYF.

The CDR3 loop is CAISSTGTANSPLHF. CDR3 sequence (DNA): TGTGCCATCAGTAGCACCGGGACTGCAAATTCACCCCTCCACTTT. The V call is TRBV10-3, the J call TRBJ1-6; tentative D call: TRBD1 (5 bases). Trimming removed 5 bases at V and 7 bases at J, with 15 bases between. This CDR3 is built from 15 residues. The germline V gene encodes CDR1 ENHRY and CDR2 SYGVKD.

The chain links TRBV7-3 to TRBJ2-5; a possible D gene is TRBD2 (5 bases). The V end was cut by 4 bases, the J end by 2 bases, with 17 bases between. Germline V CDR1 and CDR2: SGHTA, FQGTGA. CDR3 size: 16 residues. The CDR3 DNA is TGTGCCAGCAGCTCCTCGGGAACCTCGGGACAAGAGACCCAGTACTTC. This gives the protein CASSSSGTSGQETQYF.

This rearrangement joins TRBV2 to TRBJ2-7, with 9 bases that match TRBD1. Per the germline V gene, CDR1 is SNHLY and CDR2 is FYNNEI. The V and J ends lost 6 bases and 3 bases, in that order; junction bases with no gene match: 6. CDR3 length equals 14 residues. CDR3 bases: TGTGCCAGCAGAATCTTGGGACAGGGCTACGAGCAGTACTTC. Translation: CASRILGQGYEQYF.

The rearrangement uses TRBV5-6 and TRBJ2-7; TRBD1 aligns across 7 bases. Germline loops: CDR1 SGHDT, CDR2 YYEEEE. This CDR3 region has 15 residues. Unmatched junction bases numbered 9, after V lost 4 bases and J lost 2 bases. Written as DNA, the CDR3 is TGTGCCAGCAGCACAGGGGTATACAGTCCCTACGAGCAGTACTTC. This encodes CASSTGVYSPYEQYF.

This clone was recorded once. The rearrangement uses TRBV7-2 and TRBJ2-2, with 8 bases fitting TRBD1. Unmatched junction bases numbered 16, after V lost 7 bases and J lost 6 bases. Germline assignment: CDR1 SGHTA and CDR2 FQGNSA. The CDR3 has 17 residues. CDR3 residues: CASTDLRTGSLPGELFF. Written as DNA, the CDR3 is TGTGCCAGCACCGACCTCCGGACAGGGTCCTTACCCGGGGAGCTGTTTTTT.

V is TRBV18 and J is TRBJ2-5; 7 nucleotides match TRBD2. The CDR3 consists of 16 residues. The V and J ends lost 7 bases and 1 base, in that order; junction bases with no gene match: 12. Per the germline V gene, CDR1 is KGHSH and CDR2 is LQKENI. The CDR3 coding sequence is TGTGCCAGCTGCGCCCCGGGGGGACTGGCCCAAGAGACCCAGTACTTC. This translates into CASCAPGGLAQETQYF.